The rows below give T cell receptor beta chains drawn from one sample of a study of identical twins' blood T cells. TCRdb called the 5' RACE reads again in MiXCR, with one record for every CDR3 protein. The sample has 350,000 to 450,000 distinct CDR3 sequences; around 30% are singletons. Material for sequencing was PBMCs. These receptors were taken from a woman aged 18-55 years in good health. The conserved cysteine and the conserved F or W are not part of the CDR3 here.

SARDTGANQPQH,TRBV20-1
ASSLWREKGNEQL,TRBV19
ASSQDQAWAASGYT,TRBV4-3
ASSLSVENTEAF,TRBV5-1
ASSTSGTRNTQY,TRBV19
ASNMPGQIANYGYT,TRBV19
ASSPPPGRYGYT,TRBV18
ASSSIRGRGVFEQY,TRBV14
ASSLSVKGASTETF,TRBV5-1
ASSYSAVQPQH,TRBV6-5
SVRPLGRSSTDTQY,TRBV20-1
SARGNPGPLEKLF,TRBV20-1
SVAKTGNLSGNTIY,TRBV29-1
ASGENFGEKLF,TRBV12-3/TRBV12-4
SAESGGYT,TRBV29-1
ASSFGTSSNQPQH,TRBV11-2
ASSPRTTLRDTQY,TRBV18
ASSFSGAESGYGYT,TRBV7-2
ASSEFQVVYQPQH,TRBV2
SARTTGYNEQF,TRBV20-1
ASSASRDRFYSNYGYT,TRBV6-1
SARDSNYGYT,TRBV20-1
SVEERRKSTRELF,TRBV29-1
VSRLTSASYNEQF,TRBV5-5
ASSGPGMNTEAF,TRBV2
SASVGLAIYNEQF,TRBV20-1
SAYSGGYTEAF,TRBV29-1
ASSQELTAQPPSYGYT,TRBV14
ASRRGQSNSPLH,TRBV19